This TCR beta chain was captured by sequencing in a study of lymphopenia after photon versus proton radiotherapy. Points from the study as a whole: Oligoclonal CD8+ Temra expansion after nadir drove photon patients' diversity drop. In patients who died, overall survival fell as post-nadir TCR diversity dropped more. Photon-treated patients lost naive T cells and TCR diversity; proton-treated stayed stable. Authors raise, but do not show, better survival with proton therapy.

Regarding this clone: Its antigen is not identified.

Assay: immunoSEQ multiplex PCR; the TCRdb copy retains only in-frame clones and omits some. The sample has some 40,000 clones; about 94% are singletons. With 3 bases clipped from V and 5 bases from J, the junction kept 0 bases outside the gene matches. CDR3 length equals 12 residues. Germline values: CDR1 SEHNR, CDR2 FQNEAQ (reference sequence). The source of this sequence is a man aged 60-69 years with cholangiocarcinoma. The sequencing here drew on peripheral blood, taken from a patient treated with photon-based radiotherapy. The chain is built from TRBV7-9 and TRBJ2-5; 7 nucleotides agree with TRBD2. DNA of the CDR3: TGTGCCAGCAGCTTCGGGGGGGAGACCCAGTACTTC. Translating it yields CASSFGGETQYF.